A single T cell receptor beta chain is shown here with its context. Its antigen remains unidentified. This may arise from a read error, as a much more abundant clone is one base away. In making TCR beta libraries, quantitative 5'-RACE with molecular barcodes was used. TCRdb re-called the 5' RACE reads through MiXCR, storing one row per CDR3 protein. The table has 200,000 or so distinct CDR3 sequences, over 10% seen once. This record belongs to a study of CD8 T cells in ankylosing spondylitis. The study's findings and limits: Significant enrichment of disease-linked clones was reported in matched ankylosing spondylitis synovial fluid. Both synovial fluid and blood in reactive arthritis had previously been reported to carry some motif variants.

The receptor was isolated from a female donor with ankylosing spondylitis or in good health (not recorded which). Material: blood, either unsorted or a sorted T cell fraction (not recorded which).

In DNA form, the CDR3 reads TGTGCCAGCAGCCCCTGGGGGGGGGCGGACAATGAGCAGTTCTTC. This codes for CASSPWGGADNEQFF. This chain uses TRBV7-2 with TRBJ2-1; maybe TRBD2 (7 bases). The germline V gene has CDR1 SGHTA and CDR2 FQGNSA. The V end was cut by 5 bases, the J end by 5 bases, with 16 bases between. The length of the CDR3 is 15 residues.